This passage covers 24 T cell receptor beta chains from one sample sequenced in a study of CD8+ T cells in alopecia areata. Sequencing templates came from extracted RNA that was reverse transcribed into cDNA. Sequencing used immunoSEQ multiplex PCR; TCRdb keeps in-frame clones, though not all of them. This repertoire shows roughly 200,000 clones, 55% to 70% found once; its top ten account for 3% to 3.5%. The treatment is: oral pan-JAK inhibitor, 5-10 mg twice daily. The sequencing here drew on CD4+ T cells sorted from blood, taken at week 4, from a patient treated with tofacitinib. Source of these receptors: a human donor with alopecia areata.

CDR3 sequence: CASSAQTANYGYTF. DNA of the CDR3: TGTGCCAGCAGTGCCCAGACAGCTAACTATGGCTACACCTTC. The V gene is TRBV6-1, the J gene TRBJ1-2; tentatively, D is TRBD1 (5 bases). The germline CDR1 and CDR2 sequences are MNHNS and SASEGT. This CDR3 has 14 amino acids. V lost 4 bases and J lost 0, with 9 bases in between.

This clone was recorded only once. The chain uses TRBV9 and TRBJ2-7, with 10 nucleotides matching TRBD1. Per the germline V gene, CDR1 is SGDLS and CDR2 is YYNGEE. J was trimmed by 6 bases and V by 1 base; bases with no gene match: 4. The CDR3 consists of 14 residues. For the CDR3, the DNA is TGTGCCAGCAGCGTATCGGGGACAGGGGTCGAGCAGTACTTC. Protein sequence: CASSVSGTGVEQYF.

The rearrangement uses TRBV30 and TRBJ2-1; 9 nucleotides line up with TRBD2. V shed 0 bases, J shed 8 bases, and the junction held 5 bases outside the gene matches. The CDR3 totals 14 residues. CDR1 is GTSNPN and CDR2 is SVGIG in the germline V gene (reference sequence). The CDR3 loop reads CAWSVGLAGHEQFF. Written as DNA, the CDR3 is TGTGCCTGGAGTGTAGGGCTAGCGGGGCATGAGCAGTTCTTC.

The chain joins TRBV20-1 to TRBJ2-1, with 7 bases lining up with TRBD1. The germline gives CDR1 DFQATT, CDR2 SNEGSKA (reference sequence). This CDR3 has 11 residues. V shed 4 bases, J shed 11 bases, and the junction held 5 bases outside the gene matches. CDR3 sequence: CSATQGLKQFF. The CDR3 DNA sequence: TGCAGTGCTACACAGGGGTTAAAGCAGTTCTTC.

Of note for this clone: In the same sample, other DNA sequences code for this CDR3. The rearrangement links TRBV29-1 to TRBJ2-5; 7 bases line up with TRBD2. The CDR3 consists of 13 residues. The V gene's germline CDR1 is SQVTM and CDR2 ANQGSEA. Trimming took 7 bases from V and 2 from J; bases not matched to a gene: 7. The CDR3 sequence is CSADGGSQETQYF. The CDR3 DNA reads TGCAGCGCCGACGGGGGGTCACAAGAGACCCAGTACTTC.

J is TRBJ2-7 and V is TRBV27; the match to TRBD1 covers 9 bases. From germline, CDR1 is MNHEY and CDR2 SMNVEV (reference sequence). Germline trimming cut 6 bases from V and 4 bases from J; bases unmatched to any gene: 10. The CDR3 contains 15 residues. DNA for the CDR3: TGTGCCAGCAGACCTTTGGGCGGGACAGGGTACGAGCAGTACTTC. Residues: CASRPLGGTGYEQYF.

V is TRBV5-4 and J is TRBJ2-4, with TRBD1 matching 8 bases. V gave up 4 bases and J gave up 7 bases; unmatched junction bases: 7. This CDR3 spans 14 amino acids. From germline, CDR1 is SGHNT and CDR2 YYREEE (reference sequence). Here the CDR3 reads CASSATQGANIQYF. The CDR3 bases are TGTGCCAGCAGCGCAACGCAGGGGGCGAACATTCAGTACTTC.

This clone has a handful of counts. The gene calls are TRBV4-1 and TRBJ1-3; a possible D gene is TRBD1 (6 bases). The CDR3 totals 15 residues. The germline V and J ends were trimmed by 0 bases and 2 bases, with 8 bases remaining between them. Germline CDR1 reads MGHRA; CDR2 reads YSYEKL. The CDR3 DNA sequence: TGCGCCAGCAGCCAAGATACAGGGCCTGGAAACACCATATATTTT. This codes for CASSQDTGPGNTIYF.

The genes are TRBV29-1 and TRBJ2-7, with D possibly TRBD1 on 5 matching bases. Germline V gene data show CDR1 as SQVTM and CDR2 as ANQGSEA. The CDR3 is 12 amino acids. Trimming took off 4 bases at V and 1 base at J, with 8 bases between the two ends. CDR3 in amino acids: CSVAQVSYEQYF. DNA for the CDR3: TGCAGCGTTGCACAGGTTTCCTACGAGCAGTACTTC.

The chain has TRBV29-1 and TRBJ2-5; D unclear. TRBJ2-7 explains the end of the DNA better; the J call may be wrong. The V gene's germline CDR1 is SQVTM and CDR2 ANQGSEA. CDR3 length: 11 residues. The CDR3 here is CSVEGGYEQYF. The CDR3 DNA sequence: TGCAGCGTTGAGGGCGGCTACGAGCAGTACTTC.

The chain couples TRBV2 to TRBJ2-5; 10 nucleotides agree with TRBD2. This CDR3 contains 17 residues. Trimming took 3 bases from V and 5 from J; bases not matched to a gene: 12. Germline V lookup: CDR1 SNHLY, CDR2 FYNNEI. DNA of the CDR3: TGTGCCAGCAGTGACCGTAGCGGGGGGCCGTTCGAGGAGACCCAGTACTTC. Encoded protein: CASSDRSGGPFEETQYF.

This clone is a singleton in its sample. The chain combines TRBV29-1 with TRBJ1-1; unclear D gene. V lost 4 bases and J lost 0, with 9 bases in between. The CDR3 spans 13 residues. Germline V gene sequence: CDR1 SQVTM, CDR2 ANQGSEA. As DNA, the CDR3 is TGCAGCGTTGGGGATGGGGTGAACACTGAAGCTTTCTTT. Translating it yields CSVGDGVNTEAFF.

The CDR3 sequence is CAWATNGIYGYTF. The CDR3 DNA reads as TGTGCCTGGGCCACGAACGGAATCTATGGCTACACCTTC. V usage is TRBV30 and J usage is TRBJ1-2; D unclear. The CDR3 extends over 13 amino acids. Trimming removed 5 bases from V and 4 bases from J, with 14 bases in between. From germline, CDR1 is GTSNPN and CDR2 SVGIG (reference sequence).

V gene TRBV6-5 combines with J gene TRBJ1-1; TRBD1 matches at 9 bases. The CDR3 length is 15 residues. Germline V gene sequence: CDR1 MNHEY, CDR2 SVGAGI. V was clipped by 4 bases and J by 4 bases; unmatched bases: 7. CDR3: CASSLHRGLATEAFF. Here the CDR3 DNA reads TGTGCCAGCAGTTTACACAGGGGGCTGGCCACTGAAGCTTTCTTT.

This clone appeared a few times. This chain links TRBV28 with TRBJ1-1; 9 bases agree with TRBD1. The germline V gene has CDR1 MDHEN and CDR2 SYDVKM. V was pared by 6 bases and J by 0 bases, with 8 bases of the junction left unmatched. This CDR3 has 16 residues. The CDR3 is CASSRPGTGLNTEAFF. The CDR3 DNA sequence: TGTGCCAGCAGCCGTCCCGGGACAGGGTTGAACACTGAAGCTTTCTTT.

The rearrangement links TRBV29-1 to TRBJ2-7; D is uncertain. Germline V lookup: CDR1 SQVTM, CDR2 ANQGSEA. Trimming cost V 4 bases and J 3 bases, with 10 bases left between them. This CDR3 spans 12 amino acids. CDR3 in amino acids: CSVVTHRYEQYF. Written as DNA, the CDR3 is TGCAGCGTTGTTACGCACCGCTACGAGCAGTACTTC.

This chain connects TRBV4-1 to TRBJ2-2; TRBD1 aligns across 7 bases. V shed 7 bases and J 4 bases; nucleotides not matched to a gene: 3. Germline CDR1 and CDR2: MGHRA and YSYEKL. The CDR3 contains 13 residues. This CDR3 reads CASKTGVTGELFF. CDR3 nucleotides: TGCGCCAGCAAAACAGGGGTCACCGGGGAGCTGTTTTTT.

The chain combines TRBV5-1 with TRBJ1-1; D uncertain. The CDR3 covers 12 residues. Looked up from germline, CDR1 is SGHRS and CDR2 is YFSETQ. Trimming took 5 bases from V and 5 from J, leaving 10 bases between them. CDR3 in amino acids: CASSLRGTEAFF. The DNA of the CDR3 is TGCGCCAGCAGTCTTCGCGGAACTGAAGCTTTCTTT.

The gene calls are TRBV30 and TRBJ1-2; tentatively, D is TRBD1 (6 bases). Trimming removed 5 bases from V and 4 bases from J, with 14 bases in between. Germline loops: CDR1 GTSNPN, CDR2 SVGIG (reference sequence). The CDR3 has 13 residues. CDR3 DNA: TGTGCCTGGGGGCGACAGGTCGGCTATGGCTACACCTTC. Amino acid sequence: CAWGRQVGYGYTF.

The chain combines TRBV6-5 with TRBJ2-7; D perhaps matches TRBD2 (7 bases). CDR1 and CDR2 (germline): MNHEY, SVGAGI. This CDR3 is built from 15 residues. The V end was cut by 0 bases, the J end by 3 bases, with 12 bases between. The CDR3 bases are TGTGCCAGCAGTTACTCGGGGGGGGGCGGCTACGAGCAGTACTTC. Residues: CASSYSGGGGYEQYF.

The CDR3 region has the DNA TGTGCCACCAGCAGAGAACTCGGCCTCCAAACTGAAGCTTTCTTT. Amino acid sequence: CATSRELGLQTEAFF. The chain links TRBV15 to TRBJ1-1; D remains ambiguous. The V gene's germline CDR1 is LNHNV and CDR2 YYDKDF (reference sequence). V lost 0 bases, J lost 5 bases, and 13 bases lay in between. The CDR3 sequence is 15 residues long.

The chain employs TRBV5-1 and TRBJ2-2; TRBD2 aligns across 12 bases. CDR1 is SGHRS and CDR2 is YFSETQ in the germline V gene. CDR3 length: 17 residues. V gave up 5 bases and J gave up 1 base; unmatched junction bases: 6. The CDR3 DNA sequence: TGCGCCAGCAGTCCCAGACTAGCGGGGGTGAACACCGGGGAGCTGTTTTTT. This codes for CASSPRLAGVNTGELFF.

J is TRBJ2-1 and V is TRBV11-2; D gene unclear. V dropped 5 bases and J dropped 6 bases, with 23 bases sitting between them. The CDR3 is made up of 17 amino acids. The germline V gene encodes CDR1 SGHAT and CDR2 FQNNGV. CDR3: CASSPRRAPVSSNEQFF. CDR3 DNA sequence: TGTGCCAGCAGCCCGAGGAGAGCTCCCGTAAGCTCCAATGAGCAGTTCTTC. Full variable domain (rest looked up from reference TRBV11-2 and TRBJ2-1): EAGVAQSPRYKIIEKRQSVAFWCNPISGHATLYWYQQILGQGPKLLIQFQNNGVVDDSQLPKDRFSAERLKGVDSTLKIQPAKLEDSAVYLCASSPRRAPVSSNEQFFGPGTRLTVL.

The CDR3 region is CASSLGRGAGGRKTQYF. The DNA for the CDR3 is TGTGCCAGCAGCTTAGGTCGTGGCGCGGGGGGTAGGAAGACCCAGTACTTC. The chain combines TRBV7-9 with TRBJ2-5, with TRBD2 matching 8 bases. Germline values: CDR1 SEHNR, CDR2 FQNEAQ (reference sequence). V trimming: 1 base; J trimming: 6 bases; junction bases outside the gene matches: 13. There are 17 residues in the CDR3.